Listed here are 31 T cell receptor beta chains from one sample, sequenced in a study of cytomegalovirus exposure and HLA in healthy donors. 13 Jbeta primers and 60 Vbeta primers were used for the PCR. Measured with immunoSEQ multiplex PCR; TCRdb has only the in-frame clones, and not every one. This table has about 130,000 clones, 82% appearing once. The sample comprised PBMCs. The receptors here all came from a male donor in good health and CMV-seropositive.

This chain uses TRBV29-1 with TRBJ2-7, with 9 bases aligning to TRBD2. Per the germline V gene, CDR1 is SQVTM and CDR2 is ANQGSEA. The junction had 1 base not matched to a gene; V was cut back by 4 bases and J by 0 bases. This CDR3 comprises 13 residues. The CDR3 DNA sequence: TGCAGCGTTGGCGGGGGGGTCTCCTACGAGCAGTACTTC. It translates to CSVGGGVSYEQYF.

This chain joins TRBV29-1 and TRBJ2-3, with TRBD1 matching 9 bases. Looked up from germline, CDR1 is SQVTM and CDR2 is ANQGSEA. The CDR3 length is 17 residues. V lost 3 bases, J lost 7 bases, and 17 bases stayed unmatched. CDR3 sequence: CSVEEYPRQGGSNTQYF. The DNA for the CDR3 is TGCAGCGTTGAGGAGTACCCACGACAGGGGGGTTCGAATACGCAGTATTTT.

The V and J genes are TRBV21-1 and TRBJ1-5. TRBV21-1 is shown as a pseudogene. This CDR3 region has 17 residues. As DNA, the CDR3 is TGTGCCAGCAGCAAAGTGGGGGGGTTCGATAGCAATCAGCCCCAGCATTTT. Translation gives CASSKVGGFDSNQPQHF.

The CDR3 nucleotides read TGTGCCTGGAGTGTAACAGGCAATCAGCCCCAGCATTTT. This gives the protein CAWSVTGNQPQHF. V gene TRBV30 combines with J gene TRBJ1-5; D is unresolved. The CDR3 contains 13 residues. The germline V and J ends were trimmed by 0 bases and 2 bases, with 5 bases remaining between them. Germline V gene lookup returns CDR1 GTSNPN and CDR2 SVGIG (reference sequence).

The CDR3 sequence is CASSPLSTATYEQYF. The CDR3 DNA is TGTGCCAGCAGCCCCCTATCGACAGCCACCTACGAGCAGTACTTC. V is TRBV5-8 and J is TRBJ2-7, with TRBD1 as a possible D gene (5 bases). The V end was cut by 4 bases, the J end by 2 bases, with 16 bases between. The CDR3 spans 15 residues. CDR1 is SGHTS and CDR2 is YDEGEE in the germline V gene.

The V call is TRBV14, the J call TRBJ2-1, with 11 bases fitting TRBD1. The CDR3 runs to 15 residues. Per germline, CDR1 SGHDN and CDR2 FVKESK. The V gene end was trimmed by 3 bases and the J gene end by 6 bases; junction bases not matched to a gene: 4. The CDR3 nucleotides are TGTGCCAGCAGCCAGAGGGACAGGGGGGTCAATGAGCAGTTCTTC. Amino acids: CASSQRDRGVNEQFF.

The chain combines TRBV7-9 with TRBJ2-1; D is unclear. Trimming cost V 5 bases and J 2 bases, with 10 bases left between them. The CDR3 extends over 14 amino acids. Per the germline V gene, CDR1 is SEHNR and CDR2 is FQNEAQ (reference sequence). This CDR3 is CASSASLPYNEQFF. Written as DNA, the CDR3 is TGTGCCAGCAGCGCTAGTCTTCCCTACAATGAGCAGTTCTTC.

The chain's CDR3 is CASSIRLAGETQYF. As DNA, the CDR3 is TGTGCCAGTAGTATCCGACTAGCGGGGGAGACCCAGTACTTC. The chain recombines TRBV19 with TRBJ2-5, with TRBD2 matching 11 bases. Per the germline V gene, CDR1 is LNHDA and CDR2 is SQIVND (reference sequence). The CDR3 is 14 amino acids. Germline trimming cut 3 bases from V and 5 bases from J; bases unmatched to any gene: 2.

The chain carries TRBV28 and TRBJ2-3, with D possibly TRBD2 on 6 matching bases. V gave up 8 bases and J gave up 3 bases, with 15 bases separating them. The CDR3 consists of 14 residues. In germline, CDR1 is MDHEN, CDR2 SYDVKM. As DNA, the CDR3 is TGTGCCAGCCAGCCGGGACTGCAAACAGATACGCAGTATTTT. Translated: CASQPGLQTDTQYF.

This clone was seen more than once but under ten times. The V and J genes are TRBV27 and TRBJ2-7; D might be TRBD2 (6 bases). From germline, CDR1 is MNHEY and CDR2 SMNVEV (reference sequence). With 3 bases removed from V and 6 bases from J, the gap between germline ends came to 6 bases. CDR3 length: 11 amino acids. Here the CDR3 reads CASSFSGEQYF. The CDR3 DNA reads TGTGCCAGCAGTTTTAGCGGCGAGCAGTACTTC.

This rearrangement joins TRBV10-3 to TRBJ2-7; the match to TRBD2 covers 7 bases. This CDR3 comprises 13 residues. Per germline, CDR1 ENHRY and CDR2 SYGVKD. V lost 7 bases and J lost 6; bases outside the gene matches: 9. The DNA of the CDR3 is TGTGCCATCAAGGCGGGAGAGGTCGGCGAGCAGTACTTC. It yields the protein CAIKAGEVGEQYF.

The chain combines TRBV11-2 with TRBJ1-1; D is undetermined. Trimming removed 3 bases at V and 1 base at J, with 6 bases between. This CDR3 region has 13 residues. Looked up from germline, CDR1 is SGHAT and CDR2 is FQNNGV. In DNA form, the CDR3 reads TGTGCCAGCAGCTTGACACAGAACACTGAAGCTTTCTTT. This translates into CASSLTQNTEAFF.

This chain connects TRBV29-1 to TRBJ1-2; D perhaps matches TRBD1 (5 bases). Trimming took off 4 bases at V and 0 bases at J, with 15 bases between the two ends. CDR3 length: 15 amino acids. Looked up from germline, CDR1 is SQVTM and CDR2 is ANQGSEA. The chain's CDR3 is CSVGGGGLANYGYTF. In DNA, the CDR3 is TGCAGCGTTGGGGGGGGAGGGCTAGCTAACTATGGCTACACCTTC.

V gene TRBV30 combines with J gene TRBJ2-5; no firm D call. The CDR3 totals 13 residues. Germline V CDR1 and CDR2: GTSNPN, SVGIG (reference sequence). V was clipped by 3 bases and J by 0 bases, with 8 bases between them. The CDR3 coding sequence is TGTGCCTGGAGGGGCGCGTACCAAGAGACCCAGTACTTC. Translating gives CAWRGAYQETQYF.

The rearrangement joins TRBV9 to TRBJ2-2, with TRBD1 identical over 8 bases. The CDR3 spans 15 residues. Trimming removed 4 bases from V and 1 base from J; junction bases left unmatched: 3. Germline V CDR1 and CDR2: SGDLS, YYNGEE. CDR3 protein: CASSPTGGNTGELFF. In DNA form, the CDR3 reads TGTGCCAGCAGCCCAACAGGGGGGAACACCGGGGAGCTGTTTTTT. The entire variable domain, with the rest obtained from reference TRBV9 and TRBJ2-2, is as follows: DSGVTQTPKHLITATGQRVTLRCSPRSGDLSVYWYQQSLDQGLQFLIQYYNGEERAKGNILERFSAQQFPDLHSELNLSSLELGDSALYFCASSPTGGNTGELFFGEGSRLTVL.

The chain links TRBV5-6 to TRBJ2-3; 14 nucleotides line up with TRBD2. The CDR3 totals 16 residues. CDR1 is SGHDT, CDR2 YYEEEE, per germline. After removal of 4 bases from V and 14 bases from J, the junction contained 15 bases not matched to a gene. CDR3 bases: TGTGCCAGCAGCCTGGGACTAGCGGGAGTAAACGGGTTGCGGTATTTT. The encoded protein is CASSLGLAGVNGLRYF.

This clone was observed a single time. This rearrangement joins TRBV11-1 to TRBJ2-1; D gene unclear. The germline CDR1 and CDR2 sequences are SGHAT and FQDESV (reference sequence). The CDR3 length is 15 residues. V gave up 1 base and J gave up 1 base, with 8 bases separating them. CDR3 sequence: CASSLDALSYNEQFF. The CDR3 DNA follows: TGTGCCAGCAGCTTAGATGCACTTTCCTACAATGAGCAGTTCTTC.

V is TRBV4-3 and J is TRBJ2-1; 7 nucleotides agree with TRBD2. CDR1 and CDR2 (germline): LGHNA, YSLEER. The CDR3 length is 15 residues. The V gene end was trimmed by 1 base and the J gene end by 5 bases; junction bases not matched to a gene: 5. DNA of the CDR3: TGCGCCAGCAGCCAAGGGCTAGCGGCGAACAATGAGCAGTTCTTC. Translated: CASSQGLAANNEQFF.

The chain recombines TRBV9 with TRBJ2-7; D is unclear. The V gene's germline CDR1 is SGDLS and CDR2 YYNGEE. This CDR3 spans 14 amino acids. Deletions cut 4 bases from V and 2 bases from J, with 13 bases between. The CDR3 protein is CASSPPESTYEQYF. The CDR3 nucleotides read TGTGCCAGCAGCCCCCCGGAGTCGACCTACGAGCAGTACTTC.

V and J are TRBV5-6 and TRBJ1-3; tentative D call: TRBD1 (5 bases). The CDR3 totals 14 residues. V was trimmed by 3 bases and J by 3 bases, leaving 10 bases between them. Germline CDR1 reads SGHDT; CDR2 reads YYEEEE. CDR3 DNA: TGTGCCAGCAGCTATGGACAAGGTGGAAACACCATATATTTT. Amino acids: CASSYGQGGNTIYF.

The chain uses TRBV19 and TRBJ2-5; D possibly corresponds to TRBD1 (6 bases). The ends were cut back, 1 base at V and 2 bases at J, with 11 bases in the middle. The CDR3 is 15 residues long. Germline V gene data show CDR1 as LNHDA and CDR2 as SQIVND (reference sequence). The CDR3 nucleotides read TGTGCCAGTAGTATAGGAGCAGGGGCACAAGAGACCCAGTACTTC. Encoded protein: CASSIGAGAQETQYF.

This clone was counted a few times. The chain links TRBV5-1 to TRBJ2-5; D may be TRBD2 (6 bases). Looked up from germline, CDR1 is SGHRS and CDR2 is YFSETQ. Trimming cost V 4 bases and J 3 bases, with 10 bases left between them. The CDR3 length is 13 residues. The CDR3 DNA reads TGCGCCAGCAGCCAGACGGGAGAAGAGACCCAGTACTTC. Translated: CASSQTGEETQYF.

The chain uses TRBV15 and TRBJ1-1; D unresolved. Per germline, CDR1 LNHNV and CDR2 YYDKDF (reference sequence). The V end was cut by 3 bases, the J end by 11 bases, with 13 bases between. The CDR3 consists of 12 residues. Here the CDR3 DNA reads TGTGCCACCAGCAGCGACACCCTAATGGCTTTCTTT. Encoded protein: CATSSDTLMAFF.

The table lists this clone with a few counts. Here the CDR3 reads CASSFRGQGLQETQYF. In nucleotides, the CDR3 is TGTGCCAGCAGCTTCAGGGGACAGGGGCTTCAAGAGACCCAGTACTTC. This sequence joins TRBV9 and TRBJ2-5; the match to TRBD1 covers 10 bases. Germline V lookup: CDR1 SGDLS, CDR2 YYNGEE. V gave up 4 bases and J gave up 2 bases; unmatched junction bases: 8. The length of the CDR3 is 16 residues.

V usage is TRBV5-6 and J usage is TRBJ2-1, with 8 bases matching TRBD2. The CDR3 consists of 14 residues. Trimming took 2 bases from V and 6 from J; bases not matched to a gene: 4. CDR1 is SGHDT, CDR2 YYEEEE, per germline. The CDR3 DNA reads as TGTGCCAGCAGCTTTACCGGGGGGGTCAATGAGCAGTTCTTC. It codes for CASSFTGGVNEQFF. The variable domain in full, with the rest retrieved from reference TRBV5-6 and TRBJ2-1, is DAGVTQSPTHLIKTRGQQVTLRCSPKSGHDTVSWYQQALGQGPQFIFQYYEEEERQRGNFPDRFSGHQFPNYSSELNVNALLLGDSALYLCASSFTGGVNEQFFGPGTRLTVL.

The rearrangement joins TRBV14 to TRBJ2-1; 9 bases line up with TRBD2. From germline, CDR1 is SGHDN and CDR2 FVKESK. The V segment lost 0 bases and the J segment 0 bases; nucleotides outside the gene matches: 12. The CDR3 loop spans 20 amino acids. The CDR3 nucleotides are TGTGCCAGCAGCCAAGATGGGACCCTAGCGGGACTGAGCTCCTACAATGAGCAGTTCTTC. Translation gives CASSQDGTLAGLSSYNEQFF.

The rearrangement uses TRBV27 and TRBJ2-3, with D possibly being TRBD1 (5 bases). The CDR3 sequence is 13 residues long. The V gene's germline CDR1 is MNHEY and CDR2 SMNVEV (reference sequence). V was trimmed by 8 bases and J by 4 bases, leaving 13 bases between them. Written as DNA, the CDR3 is TGTGCCAGCGGACACCGGCAGGCAGATACGCAGTATTTT. Protein product: CASGHRQADTQYF.

V usage is TRBV6-6 and J usage is TRBJ2-4; 7 nucleotides match TRBD2. The V gene end was trimmed by 8 bases and the J gene end by 0 bases; junction bases not matched to a gene: 7. The CDR3 totals 15 residues. Germline CDR1 is MNHNY and CDR2 is SVGAGI (reference sequence). Written as DNA, the CDR3 is TGTGCCAGCTTTGAGCGGGGTGGAGCCAAAAACATTCAGTACTTC. Its translation is CASFERGGAKNIQYF.

With regard to this clone: Distinct nucleotide sequences in the sample also encode this CDR3. This chain connects TRBV28 to TRBJ2-7; 8 positions agree with TRBD1. The CDR3 length is 15 residues. In germline, CDR1 is MDHEN, CDR2 SYDVKM. J gave up 2 bases and V 4 bases, and 7 bases lay outside the gene matches. The CDR3 DNA reads as TGTGCCAGCAGTTCTACAGGGGGTCTGGCCTACGAGCAGTACTTC. It specifies CASSSTGGLAYEQYF.

This rearrangement joins TRBV15 to TRBJ2-7; a possible D gene is TRBD1 (5 bases). CDR1 is LNHNV, CDR2 YYDKDF, per germline (reference sequence). This CDR3 is 14 amino acids long. Trimming shortened V by 0 bases and J by 3 bases, and 9 bases separated the two germline ends. The chain's CDR3 is CATSRESDSYEQYF. As DNA, the CDR3 is TGTGCCACCAGCAGAGAATCAGACAGCTACGAGCAGTACTTC.

V is TRBV5-3 and J is TRBJ1-3, with D unclear. TRBV5-3 is annotated as an ORF whose role is uncertain. Trimming cost V 0 bases and J 5 bases, with 9 bases left between them. CDR3 length: 14 residues. The CDR3 loop is CARSLGPSRNTIYF. The CDR3 region has the DNA TGTGCCAGAAGCTTGGGGCCAAGTCGAAACACCATATATTTT.